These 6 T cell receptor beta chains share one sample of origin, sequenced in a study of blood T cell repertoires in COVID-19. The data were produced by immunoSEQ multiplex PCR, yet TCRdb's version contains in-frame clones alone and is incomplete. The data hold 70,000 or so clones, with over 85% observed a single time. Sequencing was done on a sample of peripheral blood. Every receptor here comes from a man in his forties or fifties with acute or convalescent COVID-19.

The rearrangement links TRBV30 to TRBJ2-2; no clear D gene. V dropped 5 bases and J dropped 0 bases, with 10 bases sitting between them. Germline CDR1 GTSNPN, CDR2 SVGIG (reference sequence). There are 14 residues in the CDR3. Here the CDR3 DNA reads TGTGCCTGGGGGCGGATGCCGAACACCGGGGAGCTGTTTTTT. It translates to CAWGRMPNTGELFF.

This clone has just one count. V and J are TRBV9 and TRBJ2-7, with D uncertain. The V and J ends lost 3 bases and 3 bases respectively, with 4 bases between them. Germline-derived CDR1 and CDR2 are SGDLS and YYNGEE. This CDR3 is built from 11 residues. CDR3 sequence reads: CASSAGYEQYF. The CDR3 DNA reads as TGTGCCAGCAGCGCCGGCTACGAGCAGTACTTC.

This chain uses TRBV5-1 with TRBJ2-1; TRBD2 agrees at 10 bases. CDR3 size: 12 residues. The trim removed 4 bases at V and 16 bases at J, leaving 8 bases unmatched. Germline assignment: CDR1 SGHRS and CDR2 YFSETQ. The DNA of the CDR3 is TGCGCCAGCAGCCCCCTAGCGGGGGCTCATTTCTTC. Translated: CASSPLAGAHFF.

This CDR3 reads CASSTMVTTRTANTEAFF. CDR3 DNA: TGTGCCAGCAGCACAATGGTCACAACACGGACAGCGAACACTGAAGCTTTCTTT. This chain joins TRBV11-2 and TRBJ1-1, with a tentative D call TRBD1 (6 bases). Germline V gives CDR1 SGHAT, CDR2 FQNNGV. The CDR3 is 18 residues long. Trimming shortened V by 5 bases and J by 1 base, and 23 bases separated the two germline ends.

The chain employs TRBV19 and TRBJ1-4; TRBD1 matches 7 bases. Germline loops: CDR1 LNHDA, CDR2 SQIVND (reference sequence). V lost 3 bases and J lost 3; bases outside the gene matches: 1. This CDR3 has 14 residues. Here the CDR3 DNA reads TGTGCCAGTAGTATCACAGGGGCTAATGAAAAACTGTTTTTT. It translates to CASSITGANEKLFF.

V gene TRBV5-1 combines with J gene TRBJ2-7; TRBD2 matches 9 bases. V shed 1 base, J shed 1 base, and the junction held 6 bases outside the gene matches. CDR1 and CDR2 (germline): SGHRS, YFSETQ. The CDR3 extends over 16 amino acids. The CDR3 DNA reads TGCGCCAGCAGCTTGCCTGTAGCGGGAGAATCCTACGAGCAGTACTTC. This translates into CASSLPVAGESYEQYF.